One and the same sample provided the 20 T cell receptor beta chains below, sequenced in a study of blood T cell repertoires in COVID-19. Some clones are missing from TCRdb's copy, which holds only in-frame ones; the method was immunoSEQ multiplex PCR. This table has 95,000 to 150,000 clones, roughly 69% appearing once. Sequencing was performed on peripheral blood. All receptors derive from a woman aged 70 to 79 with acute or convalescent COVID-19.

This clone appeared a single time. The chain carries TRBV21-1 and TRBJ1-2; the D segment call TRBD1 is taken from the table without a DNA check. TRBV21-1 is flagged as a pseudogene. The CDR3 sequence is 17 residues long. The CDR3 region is CASSKSTSQGWTYGYTF. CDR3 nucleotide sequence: TGTGCCAGCAGCAAATCAACTTCTCAGGGGTGGACCTATGGCTACACCTTC.

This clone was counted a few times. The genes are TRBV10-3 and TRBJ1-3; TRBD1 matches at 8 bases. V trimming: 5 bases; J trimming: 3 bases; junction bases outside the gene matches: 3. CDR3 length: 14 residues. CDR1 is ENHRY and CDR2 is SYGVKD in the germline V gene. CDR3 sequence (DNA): TGTGCCATCAGTAACGACAGGGGTGGAAACACCATATATTTT. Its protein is CAISNDRGGNTIYF.

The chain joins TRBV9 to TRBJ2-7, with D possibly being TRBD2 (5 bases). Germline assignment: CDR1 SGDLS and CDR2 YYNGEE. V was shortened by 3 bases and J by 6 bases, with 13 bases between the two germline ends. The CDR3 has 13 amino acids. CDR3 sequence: CASSEGLAREQYF. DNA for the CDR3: TGTGCCAGCAGCGAGGGTCTAGCACGCGAGCAGTACTTC.

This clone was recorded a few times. CDR3 in amino acids: CASSPAVQETQYF. The CDR3 DNA follows: TGTGCCAGCAGCCCAGCGGTGCAAGAGACCCAGTACTTC. The chain recombines TRBV3-1 (or the pseudogene TRBV3-2) with TRBJ2-5; TRBD2 is a possible D gene (5 bases). V was shortened by 4 bases and J by 2 bases, with 8 bases between the two germline ends. The V gene's germline CDR1 is LGHDT and CDR2 YNNKEL (reference sequence). CDR3 length: 13 residues.

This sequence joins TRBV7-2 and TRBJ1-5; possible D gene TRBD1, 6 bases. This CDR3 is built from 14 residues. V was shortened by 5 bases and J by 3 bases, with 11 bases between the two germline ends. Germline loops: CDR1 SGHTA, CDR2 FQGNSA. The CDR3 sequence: CASSAGQTNQPQHF. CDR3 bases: TGTGCCAGCAGCGCCGGACAGACCAATCAGCCCCAGCATTTT.

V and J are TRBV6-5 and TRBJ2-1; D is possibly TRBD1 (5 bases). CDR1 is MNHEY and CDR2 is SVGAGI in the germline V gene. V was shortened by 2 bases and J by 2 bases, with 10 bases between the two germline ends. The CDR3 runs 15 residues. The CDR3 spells CASSYNGAPYNEQFF. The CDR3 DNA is TGTGCCAGCAGTTACAATGGGGCCCCCTACAATGAGCAGTTCTTC.

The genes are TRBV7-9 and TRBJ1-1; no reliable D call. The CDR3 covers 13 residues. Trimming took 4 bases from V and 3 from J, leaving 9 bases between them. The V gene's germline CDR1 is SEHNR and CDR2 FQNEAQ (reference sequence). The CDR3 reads CASSYTEYTEAFF. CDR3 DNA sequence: TGTGCCAGCAGCTATACAGAATACACTGAAGCTTTCTTT.

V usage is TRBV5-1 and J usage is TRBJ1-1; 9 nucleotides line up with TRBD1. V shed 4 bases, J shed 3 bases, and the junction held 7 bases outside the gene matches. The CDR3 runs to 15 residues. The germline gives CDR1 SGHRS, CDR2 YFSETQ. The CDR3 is CASSVQGAGYTEAFF. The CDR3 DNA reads TGCGCCAGCAGCGTACAGGGGGCGGGGTACACTGAAGCTTTCTTT.

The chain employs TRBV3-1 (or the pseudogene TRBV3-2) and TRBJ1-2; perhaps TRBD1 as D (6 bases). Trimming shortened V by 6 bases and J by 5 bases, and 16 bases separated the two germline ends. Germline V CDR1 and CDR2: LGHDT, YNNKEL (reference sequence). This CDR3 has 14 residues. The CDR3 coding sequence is TGTGCCAGCAGTTCCGCCGACAGGAAATATGGCTACACCTTC. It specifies CASSSADRKYGYTF.

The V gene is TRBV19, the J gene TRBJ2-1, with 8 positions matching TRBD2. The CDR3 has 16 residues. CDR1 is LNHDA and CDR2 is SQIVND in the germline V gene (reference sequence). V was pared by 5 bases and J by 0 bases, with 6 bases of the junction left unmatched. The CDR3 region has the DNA TGTGCCAGTAGTGCGGAGCGGGGGAGCTCCTACAATGAGCAGTTCTTC. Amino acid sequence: CASSAERGSSYNEQFF.

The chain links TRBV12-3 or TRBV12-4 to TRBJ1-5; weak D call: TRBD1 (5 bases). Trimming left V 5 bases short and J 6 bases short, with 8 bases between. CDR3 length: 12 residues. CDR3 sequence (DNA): TGTGCCAGCAGTCTCGGGGGTCAGCCCCAGCATTTT. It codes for CASSLGGQPQHF.

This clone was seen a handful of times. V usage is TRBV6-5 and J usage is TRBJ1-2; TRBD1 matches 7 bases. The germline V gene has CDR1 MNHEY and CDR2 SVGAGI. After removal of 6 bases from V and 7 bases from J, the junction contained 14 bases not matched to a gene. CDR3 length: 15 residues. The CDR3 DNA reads TGTGCCAGCAGGGCTTCAGGGGGAATTTCGGCTGGCTACACCTTC. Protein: CASRASGGISAGYTF.

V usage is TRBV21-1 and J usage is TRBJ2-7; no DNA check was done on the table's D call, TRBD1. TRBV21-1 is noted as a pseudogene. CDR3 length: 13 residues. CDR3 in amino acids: CASSKETGTEQYF. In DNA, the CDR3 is TGTGCCAGCAGCAAAGAAACAGGGACCGAGCAGTACTTC.

The CDR3 DNA follows: TGTGCCAGCAGCTTAGAAGGGACAGGCAATCAGCCCCAGCATTTT. Translating it yields CASSLEGTGNQPQHF. The rearrangement links TRBV11-2 to TRBJ1-5; 7 bases are shared with TRBD1. Trimming removed 0 bases from V and 2 bases from J; junction bases left unmatched: 1. The CDR3 sequence is 15 residues long. Germline CDR1 SGHAT, CDR2 FQNNGV.

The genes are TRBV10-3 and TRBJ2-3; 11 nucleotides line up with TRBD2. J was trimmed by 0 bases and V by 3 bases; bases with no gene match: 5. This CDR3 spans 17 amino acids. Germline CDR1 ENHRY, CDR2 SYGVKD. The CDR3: CAISDGASGGSTDTQYF. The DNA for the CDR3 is TGTGCCATCAGTGATGGTGCTAGCGGGGGGAGCACAGATACGCAGTATTTT.

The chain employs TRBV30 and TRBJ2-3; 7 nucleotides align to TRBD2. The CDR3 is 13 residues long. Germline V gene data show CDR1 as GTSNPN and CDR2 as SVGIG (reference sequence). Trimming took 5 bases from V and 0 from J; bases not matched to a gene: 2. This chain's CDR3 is CAWDSGSTDTQYF. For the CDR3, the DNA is TGTGCCTGGGATAGCGGGAGCACAGATACGCAGTATTTT.

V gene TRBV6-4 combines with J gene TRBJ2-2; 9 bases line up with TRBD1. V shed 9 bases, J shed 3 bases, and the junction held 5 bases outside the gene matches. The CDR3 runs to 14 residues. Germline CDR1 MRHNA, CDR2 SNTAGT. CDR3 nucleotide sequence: TGTGCCAGTGGGACAGGGCTAGACACCGGGGAGCTGTTTTTT. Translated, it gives CASGTGLDTGELFF.

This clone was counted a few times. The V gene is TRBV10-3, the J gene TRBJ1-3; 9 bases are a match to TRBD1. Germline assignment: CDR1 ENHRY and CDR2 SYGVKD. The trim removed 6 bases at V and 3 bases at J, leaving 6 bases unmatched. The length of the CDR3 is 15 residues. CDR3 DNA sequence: TGTGCCATCAGAACACAGGGGGCAGGTGGAAACACCATATATTTT. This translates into CAIRTQGAGGNTIYF.

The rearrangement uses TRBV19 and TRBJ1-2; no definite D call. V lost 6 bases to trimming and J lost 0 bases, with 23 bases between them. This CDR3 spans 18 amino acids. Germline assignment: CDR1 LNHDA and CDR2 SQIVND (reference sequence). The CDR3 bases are TGTGCCAGTAGCGGTAACTACCCAGGACCGGGAGCTAACTATGGCTACACCTTC. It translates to CASSGNYPGPGANYGYTF.

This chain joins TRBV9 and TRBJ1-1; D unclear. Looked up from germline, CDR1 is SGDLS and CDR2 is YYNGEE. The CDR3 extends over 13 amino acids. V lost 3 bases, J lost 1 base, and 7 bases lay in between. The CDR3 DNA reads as TGTGCCAGCAGCGCGGGATCGAACACTGAAGCTTTCTTT. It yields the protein CASSAGSNTEAFF. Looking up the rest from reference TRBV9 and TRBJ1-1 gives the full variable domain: DSGVTQTPKHLITATGQRVTLRCSPRSGDLSVYWYQQSLDQGLQFLIQYYNGEERAKGNILERFSAQQFPDLHSELNLSSLELGDSALYFCASSAGSNTEAFFGQGTRLTVV.